Given below is one T cell receptor (beta chain) in context. Its antigen remains unknown. This specimen belongs to a study of long-term antiretroviral therapy in people with HIV. Study-level information: There is a gap of about a decade between the earliest samples and the later 2015 immediate-ART recommendation.

Per germline, CDR1 SGHNT and CDR2 YYREEE (reference sequence). Trimming cost V 0 bases and J 1 base, with 7 bases left between them. This CDR3 has 14 amino acids. Regarding the study as a whole: Blood in the study was drawn between 2004 and 2017, possibly under older ART regimens, which may be less effective than current ones.

Researchers report immunoSEQ v3.0 was run at survey level. The method was immunoSEQ multiplex PCR; TCRdb's version includes in-frame clones alone and lacks a portion of them. The repertoire includes tens of thousands of clones, 90% to 95% of them detected once, and about 2.6% sits in the top ten. The starting material was unsorted PBMCs, obtained 3.7 years after starting antiretroviral therapy. The chain is built from TRBV5-4 and TRBJ1-1; perhaps TRBD1 as D (6 bases). The receptor was isolated from a woman aged 45 to 65 with HIV. CDR3 in amino acids: CASSLDRANTEAFF. The CDR3 nucleotides read TGTGCCAGCAGCTTGGACAGGGCGAACACTGAAGCTTTCTTT.